This TCR beta chain was sequenced for a study of T cell repertoires in cytomegalovirus infection. For the study at large: Public TCR beta signatures indicated both CMV infection and matching HLA type. Findings of the study overall: Ex vivo, HLA-C-restricted CMV-specific TCR beta clonotypes prevailed over the rest of the response. Of the TCR beta families, the public ones yielded a cumulative frequency that identified carriers of CMV plus the relevant HLA.

Details on this clonotype: Its specificity is not known.

From the reads, TCRdb called clonotypes with MiXCR, one entry per CDR3 protein. The table lists approximately 400,000 distinct CDR3 sequences, about 33% of them singletons. The CDR3 length is 17 residues. Trimming left V 6 bases short and J 5 bases short, with 23 bases between. Germline V gene sequence: CDR1 MNHGY, CDR2 SAAAGT. The source of this sequence is a human donor in good health (CMV status not recorded). Some clones in this sample may be carry-over from other donors' samples. Sequenced: PBMCs. The chain couples TRBV6-8 to TRBJ1-5; D is undetermined. The CDR3 sequence: CASRSNRWPFADQPQHF. The CDR3 DNA is TGTGCCAGCAGGAGCAACCGGTGGCCGTTCGCCGATCAGCCCCAGCATTTT.